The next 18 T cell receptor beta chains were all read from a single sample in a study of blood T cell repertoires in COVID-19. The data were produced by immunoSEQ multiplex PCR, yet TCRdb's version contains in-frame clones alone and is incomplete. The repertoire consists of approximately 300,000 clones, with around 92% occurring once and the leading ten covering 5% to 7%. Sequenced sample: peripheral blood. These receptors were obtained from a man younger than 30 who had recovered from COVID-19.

The CDR3 is CAISVGWESPAFF. The DNA of the CDR3 is TGTGCCATCAGTGTCGGATGGGAGTCCCCGGCTTTCTTT. The rearrangement uses TRBV10-3 and TRBJ1-1; no reliable D call. Germline lookup yields CDR1 ENHRY and CDR2 SYGVKD. Trimming removed 4 bases from V and 11 bases from J, with 17 bases in between. The CDR3 is 13 residues long.

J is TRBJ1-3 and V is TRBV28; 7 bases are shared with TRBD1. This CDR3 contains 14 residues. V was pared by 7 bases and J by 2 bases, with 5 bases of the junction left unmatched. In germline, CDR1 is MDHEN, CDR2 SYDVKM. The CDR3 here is CASTGTATGNTIYF. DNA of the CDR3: TGTGCCAGCACGGGGACAGCCACTGGAAACACCATATATTTT.

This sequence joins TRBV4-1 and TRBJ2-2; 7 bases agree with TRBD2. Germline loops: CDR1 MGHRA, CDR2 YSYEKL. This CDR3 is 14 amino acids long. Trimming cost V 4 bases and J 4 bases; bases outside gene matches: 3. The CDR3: CASSPREATGELFF. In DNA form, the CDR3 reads TGCGCCAGCAGCCCCCGGGAGGCCACCGGGGAGCTGTTTTTT.

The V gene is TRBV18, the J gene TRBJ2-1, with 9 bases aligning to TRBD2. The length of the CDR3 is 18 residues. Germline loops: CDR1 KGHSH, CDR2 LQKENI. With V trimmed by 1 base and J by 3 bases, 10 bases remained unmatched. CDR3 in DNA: TGTGCCAGCTCACCACAATCTAGCGGGACGGTAAACTACAATGAGCAGTTCTTC. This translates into CASSPQSSGTVNYNEQFF.

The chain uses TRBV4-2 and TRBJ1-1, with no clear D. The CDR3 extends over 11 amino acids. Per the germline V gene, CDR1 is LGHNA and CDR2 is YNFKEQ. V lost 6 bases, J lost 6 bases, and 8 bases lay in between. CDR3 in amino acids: CASSQSAEAFF. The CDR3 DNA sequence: TGTGCCAGCAGTCAGAGCGCTGAAGCTTTCTTT.

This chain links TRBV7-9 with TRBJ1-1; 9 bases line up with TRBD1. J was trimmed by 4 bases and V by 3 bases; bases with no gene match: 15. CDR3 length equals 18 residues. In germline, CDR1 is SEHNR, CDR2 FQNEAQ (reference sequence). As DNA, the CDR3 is TGTGCCAGCAGCTTTCCGGGACAGGGACATAGGGAGGGCACTGAAGCTTTCTTT. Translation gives CASSFPGQGHREGTEAFF.

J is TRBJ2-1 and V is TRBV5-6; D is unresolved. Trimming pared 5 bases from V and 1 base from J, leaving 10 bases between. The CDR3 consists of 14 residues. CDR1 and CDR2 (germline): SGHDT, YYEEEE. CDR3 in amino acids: CASSGAVSYNEQFF. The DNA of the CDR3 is TGTGCCAGCAGTGGCGCGGTGTCCTACAATGAGCAGTTCTTC.

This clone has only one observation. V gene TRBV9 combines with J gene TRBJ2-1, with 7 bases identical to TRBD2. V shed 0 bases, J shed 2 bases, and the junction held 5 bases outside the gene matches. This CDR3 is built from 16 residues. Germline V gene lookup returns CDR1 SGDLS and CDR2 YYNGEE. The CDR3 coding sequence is TGTGCCAGCAGCGTAGGAGGGCTAGCGGCCTACAATGAGCAGTTCTTC. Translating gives CASSVGGLAAYNEQFF.

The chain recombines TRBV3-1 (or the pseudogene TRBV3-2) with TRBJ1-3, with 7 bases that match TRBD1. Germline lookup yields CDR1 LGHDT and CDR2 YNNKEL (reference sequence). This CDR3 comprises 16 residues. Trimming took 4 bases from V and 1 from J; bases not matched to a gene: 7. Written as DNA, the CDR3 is TGTGCCAGCAGCCCCCACGGGACAGAGTCTGGAAACACCATATATTTT. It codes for CASSPHGTESGNTIYF.

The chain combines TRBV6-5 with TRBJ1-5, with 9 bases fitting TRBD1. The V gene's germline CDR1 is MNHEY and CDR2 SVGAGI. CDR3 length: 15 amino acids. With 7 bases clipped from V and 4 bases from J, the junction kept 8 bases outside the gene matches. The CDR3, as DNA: TGTGCCAGCACTCCCACCGGGACAGGGAATCAGCCCCAGCATTTT. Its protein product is CASTPTGTGNQPQHF.

The CDR3 bases are TGTGCCAGCAGCTTACGGACTAGCCGACAAGAGACCCAGTACTTC. It yields the protein CASSLRTSRQETQYF. J is TRBJ2-5 and V is TRBV11-2; 8 bases match TRBD2. The CDR3 is 15 residues long. Unmatched junction bases numbered 4, after V lost 2 bases and J lost 2 bases. From germline, CDR1 is SGHAT and CDR2 FQNNGV.

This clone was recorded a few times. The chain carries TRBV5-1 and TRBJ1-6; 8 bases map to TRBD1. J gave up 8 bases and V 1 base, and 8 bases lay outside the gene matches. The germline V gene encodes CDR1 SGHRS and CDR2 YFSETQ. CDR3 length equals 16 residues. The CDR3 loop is CASSLYETGEDSPLHF. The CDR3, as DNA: TGCGCCAGCAGCTTGTACGAGACAGGGGAGGATTCACCCCTCCACTTT.

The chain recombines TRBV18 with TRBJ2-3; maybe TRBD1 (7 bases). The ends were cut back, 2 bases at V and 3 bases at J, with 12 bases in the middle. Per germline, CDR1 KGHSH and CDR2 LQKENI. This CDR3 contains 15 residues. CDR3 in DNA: TGTGCCAGCTCACCAAACGCAGGGGGGACAGATACGCAGTATTTT. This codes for CASSPNAGGTDTQYF.

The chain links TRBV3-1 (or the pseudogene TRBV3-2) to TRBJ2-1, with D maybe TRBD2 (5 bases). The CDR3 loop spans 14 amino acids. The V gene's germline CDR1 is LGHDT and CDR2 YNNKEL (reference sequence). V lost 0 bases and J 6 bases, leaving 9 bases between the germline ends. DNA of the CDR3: TGTGCCAGCAGCCAAGACCCGGGGAGCAATGAGCAGTTCTTC. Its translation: CASSQDPGSNEQFF.

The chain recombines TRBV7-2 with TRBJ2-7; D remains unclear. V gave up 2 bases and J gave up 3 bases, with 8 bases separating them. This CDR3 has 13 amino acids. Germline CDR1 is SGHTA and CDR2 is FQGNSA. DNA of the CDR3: TGTGCCAGCAGCTTACAACAGTTCTACGAGCAGTACTTC. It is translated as CASSLQQFYEQYF.

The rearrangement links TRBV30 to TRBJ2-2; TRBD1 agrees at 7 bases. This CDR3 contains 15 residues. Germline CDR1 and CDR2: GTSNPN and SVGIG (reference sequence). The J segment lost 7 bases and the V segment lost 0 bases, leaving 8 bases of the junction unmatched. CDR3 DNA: TGTGCCTGGAGTGTGACAGGGTATATTGGCGGGGAGCTGTTTTTT. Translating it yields CAWSVTGYIGGELFF.

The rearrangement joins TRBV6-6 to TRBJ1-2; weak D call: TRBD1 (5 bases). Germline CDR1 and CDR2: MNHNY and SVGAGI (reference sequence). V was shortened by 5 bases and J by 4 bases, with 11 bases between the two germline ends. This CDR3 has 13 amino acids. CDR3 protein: CASSLPDSYGYTF. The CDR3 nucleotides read TGTGCCAGCAGTCTTCCAGACAGCTATGGCTACACCTTC.

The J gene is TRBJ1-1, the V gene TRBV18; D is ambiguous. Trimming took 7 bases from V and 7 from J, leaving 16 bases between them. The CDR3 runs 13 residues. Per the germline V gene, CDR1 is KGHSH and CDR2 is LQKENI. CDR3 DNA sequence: TGTGCCAGCTTTCTCCACCCAGGCAATGAAGCTTTCTTT. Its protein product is CASFLHPGNEAFF.